A single T cell receptor beta chain is shown here with its context. These data come from a study of blood T cell repertoires in COVID-19. Study background: The United States, Italy and Spain provided the acute and convalescent COVID-19 samples. Sample material is recorded as cDNA or gDNA derived from T cells, B-cell-depleted T cells, or PBMCs.

Authors' analysis steps: From reference gene primer amplification, estimates of nucleated cell counts were derived. Clones were sequenced by immunoSEQ multiplex PCR, and TCRdb holds only the in-frame ones, with some missing. The DNA was the basis for D and trimming; V, J and clone size are from that table. The sample consists of some 370,000 clones, around 92% of them appearing once. The CDR3 is 12 amino acids. V lost 5 bases to trimming and J lost 7 bases; unmatched junction nucleotides: 4. This clonotype was obtained from a man aged 40-55 years with acute or convalescent COVID-19. Sequenced material: peripheral blood. The V call is TRBV12-3 or TRBV12-4, the J call TRBJ2-7; 8 bases fit TRBD1. The CDR3 reads CASSGQGWEQYF. Written as DNA, the CDR3 is TGTGCCAGCAGTGGACAGGGTTGGGAGCAGTACTTC.